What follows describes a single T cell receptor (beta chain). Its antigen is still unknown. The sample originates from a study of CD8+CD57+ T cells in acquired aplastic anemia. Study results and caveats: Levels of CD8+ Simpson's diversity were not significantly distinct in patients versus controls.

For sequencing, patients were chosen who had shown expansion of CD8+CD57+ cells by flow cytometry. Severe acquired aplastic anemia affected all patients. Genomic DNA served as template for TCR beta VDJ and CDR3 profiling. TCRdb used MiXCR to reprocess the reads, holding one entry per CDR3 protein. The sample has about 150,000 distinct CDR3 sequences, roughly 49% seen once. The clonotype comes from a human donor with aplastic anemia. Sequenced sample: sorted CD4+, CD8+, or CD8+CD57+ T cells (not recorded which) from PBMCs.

Written as DNA, the CDR3 is TGTGCCAGCAGCTCCGACGTTGCTTCACCCCTCCACTTT. As protein: CASSSDVASPLHF. The chain uses TRBV7-6 and TRBJ1-6, with D uncertain. Trimming cost V 4 bases and J 9 bases, with 10 bases left between them. The germline gives CDR1 SGHVS, CDR2 FNYEAQ. The CDR3 has 13 amino acids.